This TCR beta chain emerged from a study of blood T cell repertoires in COVID-19. Study overall: Acute and convalescent COVID-19 samples came from the United States, Italy and Spain.

In the original processing: Reference gene primer amplification gave estimated nucleated cell counts. TCRdb's table, derived via immunoSEQ multiplex PCR, lists solely in-frame clones and lacks some. Clone size and V and J calls were adopted from that table, with D and trimming inferred from the DNA. The sample includes approximately 130,000 clones, about 76% of them seen just once. Germline V gene data show CDR1 as SNHLY and CDR2 as FYNNEI. V lost 10 bases and J lost 2, with 16 bases in between. This CDR3 is 14 amino acids long. This clonotype originated in a man aged 80 or over with acute or convalescent COVID-19. The rearrangement links TRBV2 to TRBJ2-3; no clear D gene. Sample: peripheral blood. This CDR3 reads CATQADQNTDTQYF. The CDR3 region has the DNA TGTGCCACCCAGGCTGACCAAAACACAGATACGCAGTATTTT.